The 24 T cell receptor beta chains given below trace back to one sample, sequenced in a study of blood T cell repertoires in COVID-19 (dated by TCRdb to the early 2020s). The library was produced with the immunoSEQ multiplex PCR assay. Imported from immuneACCESS, the table was reduced by TCRdb to in-frame sequences with V and J called. These copies leave out some clones; in studies compared against another copy, an unresolved V gene accounts for under half, and the cause of the remainder is not known. The sample table lists 260,000 or so clones, approximately 86% of them with a count of one. The ten biggest clones cover 9.4% of the sample. The sequenced sample was peripheral blood. These receptors were taken from a man aged 18 to 29 with active or convalescent COVID-19.

The chain employs TRBV10-3 and TRBJ2-7; no reliable D call. CDR1 is ENHRY, CDR2 SYGVKD, per germline. Trimming cost V 8 bases and J 6 bases, with 23 bases left between them. This CDR3 region has 15 residues. DNA for the CDR3: TGTGCCATCTCCTCGTCGGCTAGAAGTGCCCTCGAGCAGTACTTC. It is translated as CAISSSARSALEQYF.

The V and J genes are TRBV9 and TRBJ2-3, with TRBD2 as a possible D gene (5 bases). The CDR3 is 14 residues long. V lost 1 base and J lost 4, with 10 bases in between. The germline gives CDR1 SGDLS, CDR2 YYNGEE. The CDR3 protein is CASSVLTGADTQYF. In DNA form, the CDR3 reads TGTGCCAGCAGCGTATTGACCGGGGCAGATACGCAGTATTTT. The variable domain in full, with the rest retrieved from reference TRBV9 and TRBJ2-3, is DSGVTQTPKHLITATGQRVTLRCSPRSGDLSVYWYQQSLDQGLQFLIQYYNGEERAKGNILERFSAQQFPDLHSELNLSSLELGDSALYFCASSVLTGADTQYFGPGTRLTVL.

Points on this clone: The sample holds other DNA sequences that translate to the same CDR3. This chain connects TRBV5-1 to TRBJ1-1, with 8 nucleotides matching TRBD1. Germline V lookup: CDR1 SGHRS, CDR2 YFSETQ. The trim removed 4 bases at V and 1 base at J, leaving 3 bases unmatched. There are 14 residues in the CDR3. CDR3 region: CASSPGTGNTEAFF. CDR3 coding DNA: TGCGCCAGCAGCCCGGGGACAGGGAACACTGAAGCTTTCTTT.

This sequence joins TRBV10-1 and TRBJ1-1; no firm D call. Between the trimmed V and J ends, which lost 0 bases and 5 bases, there was a span of 10 bases. The CDR3 totals 14 residues. Germline CDR1 WNHNN, CDR2 SYGVQD (reference sequence). CDR3 coding DNA: TGCGCCAGCAGTGAGTCGTGGCGAGGGACTGAAGCTTTCTTT. This codes for CASSESWRGTEAFF.

V and J are TRBV6-5 and TRBJ2-7; 8 bases agree with TRBD1. CDR1 MNHEY and CDR2 SVGAGI come from the germline V gene. The V and J ends lost 5 bases and 6 bases, in that order; junction bases with no gene match: 6. CDR3 size: 13 residues. CDR3 amino acids: CASSSRQGSEQYF. CDR3 bases: TGTGCCAGCAGTAGTAGACAGGGGAGCGAGCAGTACTTC.

The chain joins TRBV15 to TRBJ2-2; a possible D gene is TRBD2 (6 bases). Germline CDR1 reads LNHNV; CDR2 reads YYDKDF (reference sequence). Trimming stripped 0 bases from V and 2 bases from J, with 13 bases between. The CDR3 contains 17 residues. In DNA form, the CDR3 reads TGTGCCACCAGCAGAGATCTGTCGGGGGTTAACACCGGGGAGCTGTTTTTT. Its translation is CATSRDLSGVNTGELFF.

This chain joins TRBV5-1 and TRBJ1-2, with TRBD1 as a possible D gene (6 bases). CDR1 is SGHRS, CDR2 YFSETQ, per germline. This CDR3 is built from 17 residues. Trimming removed 4 bases from V and 1 base from J, with 20 bases in between. In DNA, the CDR3 is TGCGCCAGCAGCCCTGGAATCGCAGGGGCGCGTAACTATGGCTACACCTTC. Translation gives CASSPGIAGARNYGYTF.

J is TRBJ2-2 and V is TRBV2, with 11 bases lining up with TRBD1. Germline V gene lookup returns CDR1 SNHLY and CDR2 FYNNEI. The CDR3 contains 15 residues. V shed 4 bases, J shed 5 bases, and the junction held 3 bases outside the gene matches. The CDR3 is CASSVGTGGTGELFF. DNA of the CDR3: TGTGCCAGCAGTGTTGGGACAGGGGGGACCGGGGAGCTGTTTTTT.

This clone was detected a few times. V and J are TRBV5-1 and TRBJ2-5; 10 nucleotides align to TRBD1. J was trimmed by 6 bases and V by 2 bases; bases with no gene match: 10. There are 16 residues in the CDR3. Germline values: CDR1 SGHRS, CDR2 YFSETQ. The CDR3 bases are TGCGCCAGCAGCTTCCCTCAGACAGGGGGCGTGAAGACCCAGTACTTC. Its protein product is CASSFPQTGGVKTQYF.

Only one count was recorded for this clone. The genes are TRBV9 and TRBJ1-2; 9 bases line up with TRBD1. The V gene's germline CDR1 is SGDLS and CDR2 YYNGEE. The V segment lost 0 bases and the J segment 2 bases; nucleotides outside the gene matches: 2. This CDR3 is 15 amino acids long. CDR3 sequence: CASSVEGTGNYGYTF. The CDR3 DNA follows: TGTGCCAGCAGCGTAGAGGGGACAGGGAACTATGGCTACACCTTC.

The rearrangement uses TRBV29-1 and TRBJ1-2; D gene ambiguous. Germline CDR1 reads SQVTM; CDR2 reads ANQGSEA. V gave up 6 bases and J gave up 1 base, with 18 bases separating them. There are 15 residues in the CDR3. The CDR3 protein is CSVPIEGAGNYGYTF. The CDR3 coding sequence is TGCAGCGTCCCCATCGAGGGCGCAGGTAACTATGGCTACACCTTC.

This chain connects TRBV7-9 to TRBJ1-1; possible D gene TRBD1, 6 bases. CDR3 size: 12 residues. With 11 bases removed from V and 1 base from J, the gap between germline ends came to 11 bases. Per the germline V gene, CDR1 is SEHNR and CDR2 is FQNEAQ (reference sequence). The CDR3 protein is CAPSQGNTEAFF. CDR3 DNA sequence: TGTGCCCCCTCACAGGGGAACACTGAAGCTTTCTTT.

The rearrangement links TRBV18 to TRBJ1-5; the D is unclear. V shed 3 bases and J shed 5 bases, with 11 bases lying between them. This CDR3 has 14 residues. In germline, CDR1 is KGHSH, CDR2 LQKENI. The DNA of the CDR3 is TGTGCCAGCTCACCCTCCACGCGAGATCAGCCCCAGCATTTT. This codes for CASSPSTRDQPQHF.

This clone came up a few times. The CDR3 sequence: CASSGTSSSYEQYF. The CDR3 DNA sequence: TGTGCCAGCAGCGGGACTAGCTCGTCCTACGAGCAGTACTTC. V is TRBV7-2 and J is TRBJ2-7, with 9 bases fitting TRBD2. With V trimmed by 5 bases and J by 1 base, 3 bases remained unmatched. CDR1 and CDR2 from the germline V gene are SGHTA and FQGNSA. CDR3 size: 14 residues.

The chain is built from TRBV15 and TRBJ1-2; TRBD1 might be the D (5 bases). V lost 5 bases, J lost 8 bases, and 12 bases lay in between. Per the germline V gene, CDR1 is LNHNV and CDR2 is YYDKDF (reference sequence). This CDR3 contains 12 residues. CDR3 sequence reads: CATSPEGSGYTF. The CDR3 bases are TGTGCCACCAGCCCGGAGGGGAGCGGCTACACCTTC.

This chain uses TRBV5-6 with TRBJ2-7, with D possibly matching TRBD2 (6 bases). CDR3 length equals 14 residues. The germline V gene has CDR1 SGHDT and CDR2 YYEEEE. V lost 0 bases, J lost 4 bases, and 11 bases lay in between. The CDR3 reads CASSLGRGEYEQYF. In nucleotides, the CDR3 is TGTGCCAGCAGCTTGGGCCGCGGGGAGTACGAGCAGTACTTC.

The chain carries TRBV7-8 and TRBJ2-5, with D perhaps TRBD1 (6 bases). The CDR3 length is 14 residues. The germline gives CDR1 SGHVS, CDR2 FQNEAQ. V was shortened by 7 bases and J by 5 bases, with 17 bases between the two germline ends. CDR3 coding DNA: TGTGCCAGCATGGGACAACCCCCTGGCGAGACCCAGTACTTC. Amino acid sequence: CASMGQPPGETQYF.

The chain recombines TRBV3-1 (or the pseudogene TRBV3-2) with TRBJ2-1; 7 bases line up with TRBD2. Per germline, CDR1 LGHDT and CDR2 YNNKEL (reference sequence). This CDR3 contains 15 residues. V trimming: 0 bases; J trimming: 8 bases; junction bases outside the gene matches: 7. CDR3 loop: CASSQDGGGEYEQFF. In nucleotides, the CDR3 is TGTGCCAGCAGCCAAGATGGGGGGGGTGAGTATGAGCAGTTCTTC.

The chain combines TRBV11-2 with TRBJ2-2, with D possibly TRBD1 on 5 matching bases. Trimming stripped 5 bases from V and 2 bases from J, with 15 bases between. CDR3 length: 16 residues. Looked up from germline, CDR1 is SGHAT and CDR2 is FQNNGV. The chain's CDR3 is CASSPWGSSNTGELFF. The CDR3 DNA is TGTGCCAGCAGCCCATGGGGCTCCTCTAACACCGGGGAGCTGTTTTTT. The complete variable domain, with remaining parts taken from reference TRBV11-2 and TRBJ2-2, reads EAGVAQSPRYKIIEKRQSVAFWCNPISGHATLYWYQQILGQGPKLLIQFQNNGVVDDSQLPKDRFSAERLKGVDSTLKIQPAKLEDSAVYLCASSPWGSSNTGELFFGEGSRLTVL.

The CDR3 sequence is CATSGGDRDYGYTF. In DNA, the CDR3 is TGTGCCACCAGTGGGGGGGACAGGGACTATGGCTACACCTTC. The V gene is TRBV24-1, the J gene TRBJ1-2, with TRBD1 identical over 9 bases. Germline CDR1 is KGHDR and CDR2 is SFDVKD. V gave up 5 bases and J gave up 3 bases; unmatched junction bases: 3. This CDR3 is built from 14 residues.

The chain recombines TRBV7-9 with TRBJ1-2; 9 bases fit TRBD1. With V trimmed by 7 bases and J by 1 base, 1 base remained unmatched. Germline CDR1 is SEHNR and CDR2 is FQNEAQ (reference sequence). The CDR3 runs 13 residues. The CDR3 DNA sequence: TGTGCCAGCACGGACAGGGGTAACTATGGCTACACCTTC. Protein product: CASTDRGNYGYTF. Based on the CDR3 plus reference TRBV7-9 and TRBJ1-2, the full variable domain is DTGVSQNPRHKITKRGQNVTFRCDPISEHNRLYWYRQTLGQGPEFLTYFQNEAQLEKSRLLSDRFSAERPKGSFSTLEIQRTEQGDSAMYLCASTDRGNYGYTFGSGTRLTVV.

The chain has TRBV18 and TRBJ1-5; D gene unclear. CDR3 length: 17 residues. V lost 1 base and J 0 bases, leaving 13 bases between the germline ends. Per the germline V gene, CDR1 is KGHSH and CDR2 is LQKENI. The CDR3 DNA reads TGTGCCAGCTCACCACTGCGGGCTACCAATAGCAATCAGCCCCAGCATTTT. This translates into CASSPLRATNSNQPQHF.

The CDR3: CASSPSTGWPGELFF. DNA of the CDR3: TGTGCCAGTAGTCCCTCGACAGGATGGCCCGGGGAGCTGTTTTTT. The rearrangement uses TRBV19 and TRBJ2-2, with a weak D call TRBD1 (6 bases). V lost 5 bases and J lost 6, with 16 bases in between. The CDR3 spans 15 residues. Germline values: CDR1 LNHDA, CDR2 SQIVND (reference sequence). Supplemented by reference TRBV19 and TRBJ2-2, the full variable domain reads DGGITQSPKYLFRKEGQNVTLSCEQNLNHDAMYWYRQDPGQGLRLIYYSQIVNDFQKGDIAEGYSVSREKKESFPLTVTSAQKNPTAFYLCASSPSTGWPGELFFGEGSRLTVL.

The V gene is TRBV6-6, the J gene TRBJ1-2, with D possibly matching TRBD1 (5 bases). Germline V lookup: CDR1 MNHNY, CDR2 SVGAGI (reference sequence). Trimming shortened V by 6 bases and J by 5 bases, and 16 bases separated the two germline ends. There are 14 residues in the CDR3. In nucleotides, the CDR3 is TGTGCCAGCAGCGCGGTTCGAGACAGTTATGGCTACACCTTC. It yields the protein CASSAVRDSYGYTF.